Shown below are 2 T cell receptor beta chains from a single sample sequenced in a study of shared clonotypes between healthy human individuals. Clones were read by immunoSEQ multiplex PCR, and TCRdb kept only the in-frame ones, dropping some. The table lists about 490,000 clones, roughly 78% of them singletons, with roughly 12% in the top ten. The sequenced sample was PBMCs. The receptors here all came from a woman in her thirties or forties in good health. Some clones in this sample may be carry-over from other donors' samples.

J is TRBJ2-1 and V is TRBV28; 13 bases map to TRBD2. CDR3 length: 15 amino acids. With V trimmed by 5 bases and J by 7 bases, 5 bases remained unmatched. Looked up from germline, CDR1 is MDHEN and CDR2 is SYDVKM. CDR3 coding DNA: TGTGCCAGCAGTATACTAGCGGGAGGGCTGAATGAGCAGTTCTTC. Translation: CASSILAGGLNEQFF.

CDR3 residues: CASSEISGAVGYTF. The DNA of the CDR3 is TGTGCCAGCAGTGAAATTTCGGGCGCCGTCGGCTACACCTTC. The chain carries TRBV2 and TRBJ1-2; D remains unclear. The CDR3 sequence is 14 residues long. Trimming took 2 bases from V and 8 from J, leaving 15 bases between them. Germline V gives CDR1 SNHLY, CDR2 FYNNEI.